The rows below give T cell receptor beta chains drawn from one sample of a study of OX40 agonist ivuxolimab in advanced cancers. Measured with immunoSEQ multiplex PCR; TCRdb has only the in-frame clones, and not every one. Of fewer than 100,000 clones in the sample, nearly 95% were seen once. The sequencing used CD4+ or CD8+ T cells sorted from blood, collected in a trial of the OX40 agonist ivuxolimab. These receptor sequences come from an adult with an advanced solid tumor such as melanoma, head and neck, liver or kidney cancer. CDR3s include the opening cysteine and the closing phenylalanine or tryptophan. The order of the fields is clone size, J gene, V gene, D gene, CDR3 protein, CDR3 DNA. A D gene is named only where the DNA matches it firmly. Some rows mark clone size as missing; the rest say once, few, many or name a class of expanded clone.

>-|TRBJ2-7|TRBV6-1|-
CASIRDGAYEQYF
TGTGCCAGCATCCGGGACGGAGCCTACGAGCAGTACTTC
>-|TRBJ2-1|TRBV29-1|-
CSVGVRDNEQFF
TGCAGCGTTGGGGTCAGGGATAATGAGCAGTTCTTC
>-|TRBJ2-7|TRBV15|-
CATSRGSRGRVEQYF
TGTGCCACCAGCAGAGGGTCGAGGGGGAGGGTCGAGCAGTACTTC
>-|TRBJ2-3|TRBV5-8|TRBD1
CATSLDTGGETDTQYF
TGTGCCACCTCCTTGGACACAGGGGGCGAGACAGATACGCAGTATTTT
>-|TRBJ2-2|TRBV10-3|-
CAISQAGELFF
TGTGCCATCAGTCAGGCCGGGGAGCTGTTTTTT
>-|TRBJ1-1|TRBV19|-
CASSIDAENTEAFF
TGTGCCAGTAGTATAGACGCGGAGAACACTGAAGCTTTCTTT
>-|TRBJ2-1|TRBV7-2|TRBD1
CASSPWTGVNEQFF
TGTGCCAGCAGCCCTTGGACAGGGGTGAATGAGCAGTTCTTC
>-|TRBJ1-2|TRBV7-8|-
CASSFFEGLEDYGYTF
TGTGCCAGCAGCTTTTTCGAGGGGCTGGAAGACTATGGCTACACCTTC
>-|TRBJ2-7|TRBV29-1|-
CSVEEGSGEQYF
TGCAGCGTTGAAGAGGGGTCTGGAGAGCAGTACTTC
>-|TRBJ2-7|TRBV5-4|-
CASSLLSGQRGDEQYF
TGTGCCAGCAGCCTACTAAGCGGACAGCGAGGGGACGAGCAGTACTTC
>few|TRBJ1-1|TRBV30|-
CAWSVLSGTEAFF
TGTGCCTGGAGTGTACTTTCGGGGACTGAAGCTTTCTTT
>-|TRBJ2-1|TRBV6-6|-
CASRLSYNEQFF
TGTGCCAGCAGACTCTCCTACAATGAGCAGTTCTTC
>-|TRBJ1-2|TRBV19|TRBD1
CASSISGTGPLGYTF
TGTGCCAGTAGTATCTCCGGGACAGGGCCCTTAGGCTACACCTTC
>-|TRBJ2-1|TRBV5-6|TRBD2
CASSFPRELREQFF
TGTGCCAGCAGCTTCCCGCGGGAGCTGAGGGAGCAGTTCTTC
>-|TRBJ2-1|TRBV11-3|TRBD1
CASSLEGQGNEQFF
TGTGCCAGCAGCTTAGAAGGACAGGGGAATGAGCAGTTCTTC
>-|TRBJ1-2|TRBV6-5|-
CASSLYEGSNYGYTF
TGTGCCAGCAGTTTATACGAGGGTTCCAACTATGGCTACACCTTC
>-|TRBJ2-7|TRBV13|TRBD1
CASSLGLDREPYEQYF
TGTGCCAGCAGCTTAGGTTTAGACAGGGAACCCTACGAGCAGTACTTC
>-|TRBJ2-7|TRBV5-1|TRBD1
CASSLGFGTGSGEQYF
TGCGCCAGCAGCTTGGGGTTTGGGACAGGGAGTGGTGAGCAGTACTTC
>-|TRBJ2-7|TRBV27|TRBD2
CASSLGTSGTYEQYF
TGTGCCAGCAGTCTCGGGACTAGCGGGACCTACGAGCAGTACTTC
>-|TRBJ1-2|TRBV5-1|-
CASSLDSSGFYGYTF
TGCGCCAGCAGCCTCGACAGCTCCGGCTTCTATGGCTACACCTTC
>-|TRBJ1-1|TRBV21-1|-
CASSTGGDTEAFF
TGTGCCAGCAGCACGGGGGGGGACACTGAAGCTTTCTTT
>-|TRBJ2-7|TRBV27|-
CASSSGLSYEQYF
TGTGCCAGCAGTTCGGGACTCTCCTACGAGCAGTACTTC
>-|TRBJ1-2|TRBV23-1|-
CASNRGVTNYGYTF
TGCGCCAGCAATCGGGGGGTTACTAACTATGGCTACACCTTC
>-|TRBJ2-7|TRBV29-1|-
CSVEIGYEQYF
TGCAGCGTTGAAATCGGATACGAGCAGTACTTC
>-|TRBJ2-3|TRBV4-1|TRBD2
CASSQGLAGRTDTQYF
TGCGCCAGCAGCCAAGGTCTAGCGGGGCGCACAGATACGCAGTATTTT